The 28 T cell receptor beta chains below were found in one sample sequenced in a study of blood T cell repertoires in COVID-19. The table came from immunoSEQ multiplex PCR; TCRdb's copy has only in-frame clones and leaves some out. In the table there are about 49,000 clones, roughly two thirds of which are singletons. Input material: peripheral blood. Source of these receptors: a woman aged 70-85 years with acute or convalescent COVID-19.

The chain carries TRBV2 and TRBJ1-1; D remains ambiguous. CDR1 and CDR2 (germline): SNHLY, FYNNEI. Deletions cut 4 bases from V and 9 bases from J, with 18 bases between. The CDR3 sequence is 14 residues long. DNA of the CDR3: TGTGCCAGCAGTGCAGCAGGACTGCATGGAAAAGCTTTCTTT. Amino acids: CASSAAGLHGKAFF.

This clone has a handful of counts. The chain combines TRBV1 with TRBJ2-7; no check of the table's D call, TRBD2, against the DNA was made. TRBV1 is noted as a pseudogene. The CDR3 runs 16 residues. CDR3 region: CTSSQDSDLNSYEQYF. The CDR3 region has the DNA TGCACCAGCAGCCAAGACTCCGACTTGAACTCCTACGAGCAGTACTTC.

DNA for the CDR3: TGTGCCATCACGGGGGAACTAATTGGAAACACCATATATTTT. It codes for CAITGELIGNTIYF. The chain carries TRBV10-3 and TRBJ1-3; D may be TRBD1 (5 bases). The CDR3 consists of 14 residues. Trimming cost V 7 bases and J 3 bases, with 13 bases left between them. The germline CDR1 and CDR2 sequences are ENHRY and SYGVKD.

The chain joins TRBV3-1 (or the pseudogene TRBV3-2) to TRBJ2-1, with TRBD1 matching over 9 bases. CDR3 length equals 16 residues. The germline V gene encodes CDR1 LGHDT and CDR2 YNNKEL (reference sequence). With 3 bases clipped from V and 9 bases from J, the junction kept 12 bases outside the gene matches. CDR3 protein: CASSHRKGQGFGEQFF. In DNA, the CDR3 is TGTGCCAGCAGCCACAGAAAGGGACAGGGTTTTGGTGAGCAGTTCTTC.

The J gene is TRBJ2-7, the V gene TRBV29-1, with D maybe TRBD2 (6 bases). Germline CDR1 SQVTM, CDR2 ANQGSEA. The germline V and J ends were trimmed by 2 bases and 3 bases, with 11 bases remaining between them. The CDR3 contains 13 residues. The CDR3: CSVEQLGGYEQYF. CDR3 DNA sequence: TGCAGCGTTGAACAGCTGGGGGGCTACGAGCAGTACTTC.

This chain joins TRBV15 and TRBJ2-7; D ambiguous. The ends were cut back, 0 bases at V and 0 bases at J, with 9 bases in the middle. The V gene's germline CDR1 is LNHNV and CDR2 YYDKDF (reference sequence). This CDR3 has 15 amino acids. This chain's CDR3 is CATSRDNKPSYEQYF. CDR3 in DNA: TGTGCCACCAGCAGAGACAACAAACCCTCCTACGAGCAGTACTTC.

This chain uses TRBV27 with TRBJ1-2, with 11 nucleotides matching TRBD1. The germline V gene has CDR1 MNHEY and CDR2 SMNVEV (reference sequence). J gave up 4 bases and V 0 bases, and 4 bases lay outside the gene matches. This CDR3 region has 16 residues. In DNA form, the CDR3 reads TGTGCCAGCAGTTTATCTCCGGGACAGGGGGTCTATGGCTACACCTTC. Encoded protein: CASSLSPGQGVYGYTF.

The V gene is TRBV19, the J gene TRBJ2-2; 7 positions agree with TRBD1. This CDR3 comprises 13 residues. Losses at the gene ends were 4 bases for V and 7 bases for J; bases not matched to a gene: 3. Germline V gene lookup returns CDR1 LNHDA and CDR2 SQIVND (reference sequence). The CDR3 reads CASSKDRVGELFF. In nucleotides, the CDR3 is TGTGCCAGTAGTAAAGACAGGGTCGGGGAGCTGTTTTTT.

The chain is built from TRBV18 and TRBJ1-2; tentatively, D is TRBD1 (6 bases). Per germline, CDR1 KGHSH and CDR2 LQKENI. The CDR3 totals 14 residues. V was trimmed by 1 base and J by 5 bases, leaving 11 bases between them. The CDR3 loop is CASSPQRQGYGYTF. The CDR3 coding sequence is TGTGCCAGCTCACCACAAAGGCAGGGGTATGGCTACACCTTC.

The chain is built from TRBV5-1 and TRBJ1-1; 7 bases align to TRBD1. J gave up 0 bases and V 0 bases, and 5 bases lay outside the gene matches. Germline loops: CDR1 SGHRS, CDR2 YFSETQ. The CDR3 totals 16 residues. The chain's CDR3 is CASSLAGQVMNTEAFF. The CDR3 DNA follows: TGCGCCAGCAGCTTGGCTGGACAGGTGATGAACACTGAAGCTTTCTTT.

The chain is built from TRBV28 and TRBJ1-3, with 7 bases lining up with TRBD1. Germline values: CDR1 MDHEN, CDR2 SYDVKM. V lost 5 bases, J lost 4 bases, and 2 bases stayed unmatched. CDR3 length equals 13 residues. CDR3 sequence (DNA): TGTGCCAGCAGTACAGGGGTCGGAAACACCATATATTTT. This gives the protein CASSTGVGNTIYF.

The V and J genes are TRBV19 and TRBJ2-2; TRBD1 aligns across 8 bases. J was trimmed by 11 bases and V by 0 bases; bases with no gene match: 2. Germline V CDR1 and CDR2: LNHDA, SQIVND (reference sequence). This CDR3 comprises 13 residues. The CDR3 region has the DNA TGTGCCAGTAGTATAGACAGGGGGCGCGAGCTGTTTTTT. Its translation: CASSIDRGRELFF.

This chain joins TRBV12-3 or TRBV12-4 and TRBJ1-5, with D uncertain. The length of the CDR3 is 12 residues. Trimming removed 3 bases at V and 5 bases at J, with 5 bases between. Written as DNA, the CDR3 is TGTGCCAGCAGTTTTCTCGATCAGCCCCAGCATTTT. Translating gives CASSFLDQPQHF.

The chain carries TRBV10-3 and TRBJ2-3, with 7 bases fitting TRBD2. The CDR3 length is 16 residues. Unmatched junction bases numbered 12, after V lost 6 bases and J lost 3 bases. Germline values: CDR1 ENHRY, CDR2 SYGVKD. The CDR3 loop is CAIRATGGGRTDTQYF. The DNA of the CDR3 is TGTGCCATCAGAGCTACAGGTGGCGGGAGAACAGATACGCAGTATTTT.

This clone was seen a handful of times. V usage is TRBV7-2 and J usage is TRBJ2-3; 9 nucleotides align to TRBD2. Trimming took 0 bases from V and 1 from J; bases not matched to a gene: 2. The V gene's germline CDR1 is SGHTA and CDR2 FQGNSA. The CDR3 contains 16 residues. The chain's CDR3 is CASSLAASGGTDTQYF. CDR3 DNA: TGTGCCAGCAGCTTAGCGGCTAGCGGGGGCACAGATACGCAGTATTTT.

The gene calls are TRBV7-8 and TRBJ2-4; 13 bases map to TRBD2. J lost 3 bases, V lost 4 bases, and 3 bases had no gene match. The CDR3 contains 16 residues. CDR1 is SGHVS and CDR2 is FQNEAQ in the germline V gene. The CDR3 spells CASSSGLAGIKNIQYF. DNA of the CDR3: TGTGCCAGCAGCTCGGGACTAGCGGGAATCAAAAACATTCAGTACTTC.

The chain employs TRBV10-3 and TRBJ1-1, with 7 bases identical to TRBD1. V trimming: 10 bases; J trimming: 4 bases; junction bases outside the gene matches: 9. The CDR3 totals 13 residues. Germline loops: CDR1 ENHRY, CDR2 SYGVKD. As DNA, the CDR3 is TGTGCCACCCAGGATGGACAGGCCACTGAAGCTTTCTTT. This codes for CATQDGQATEAFF.

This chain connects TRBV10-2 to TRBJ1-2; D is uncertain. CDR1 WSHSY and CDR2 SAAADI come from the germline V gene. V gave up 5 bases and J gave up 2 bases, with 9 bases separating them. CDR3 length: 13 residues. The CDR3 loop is CASSYEVNYGYTF. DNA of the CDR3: TGCGCCAGCAGTTATGAGGTGAACTATGGCTACACCTTC.

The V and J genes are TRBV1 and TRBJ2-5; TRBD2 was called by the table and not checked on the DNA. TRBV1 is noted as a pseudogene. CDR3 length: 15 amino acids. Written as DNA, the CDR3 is TGCACCAGCGCGACTAGCGGGAGTATCACGGAGACCCAGTACTTC. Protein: CTSATSGSITETQYF.

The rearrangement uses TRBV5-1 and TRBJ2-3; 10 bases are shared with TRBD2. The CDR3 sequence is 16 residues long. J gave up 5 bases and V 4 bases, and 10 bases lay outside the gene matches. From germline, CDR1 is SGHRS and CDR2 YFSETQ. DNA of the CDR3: TGCGCCAGCAGCGTTGGGACTAGCGCTCCAGTAGATACGCAGTATTTT. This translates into CASSVGTSAPVDTQYF.

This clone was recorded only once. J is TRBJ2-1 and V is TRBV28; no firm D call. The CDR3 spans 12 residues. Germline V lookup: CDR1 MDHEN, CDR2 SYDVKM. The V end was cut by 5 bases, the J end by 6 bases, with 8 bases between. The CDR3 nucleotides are TGTGCCAGCAGTCTTGCTATCAATGAGCAGTTCTTC. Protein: CASSLAINEQFF.

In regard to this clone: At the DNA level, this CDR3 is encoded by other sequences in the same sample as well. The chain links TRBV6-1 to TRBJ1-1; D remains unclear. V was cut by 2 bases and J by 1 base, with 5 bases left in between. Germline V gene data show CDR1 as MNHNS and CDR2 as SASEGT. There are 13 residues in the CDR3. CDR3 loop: CASSEYKNTEAFF. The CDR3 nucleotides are TGTGCCAGCAGTGAATACAAGAACACTGAAGCTTTCTTT.

As DNA, the CDR3 is TGTGCCAGCAGCCAAGATCTCAGGGGCGAAGCTTTCTTT. Protein: CASSQDLRGEAFF. The V call is TRBV14, the J call TRBJ1-1; TRBD1 might be the D (6 bases). CDR3 length: 13 residues. V shed 0 bases and J shed 8 bases, with 10 bases lying between them. Germline lookup yields CDR1 SGHDN and CDR2 FVKESK.

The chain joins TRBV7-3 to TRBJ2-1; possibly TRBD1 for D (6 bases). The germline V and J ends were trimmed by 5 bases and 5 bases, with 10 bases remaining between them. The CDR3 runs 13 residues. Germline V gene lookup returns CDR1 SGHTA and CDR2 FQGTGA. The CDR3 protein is CASSLDRNNEQFF. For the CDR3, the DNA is TGTGCCAGCAGCCTGGACAGAAACAATGAGCAGTTCTTC.

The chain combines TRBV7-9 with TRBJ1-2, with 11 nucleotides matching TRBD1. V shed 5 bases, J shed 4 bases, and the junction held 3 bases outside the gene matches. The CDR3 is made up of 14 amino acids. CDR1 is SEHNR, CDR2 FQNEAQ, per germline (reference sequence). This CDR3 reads CASSPGTGGYGYTF. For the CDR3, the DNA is TGTGCCAGCAGCCCTGGGACAGGGGGCTATGGCTACACCTTC.

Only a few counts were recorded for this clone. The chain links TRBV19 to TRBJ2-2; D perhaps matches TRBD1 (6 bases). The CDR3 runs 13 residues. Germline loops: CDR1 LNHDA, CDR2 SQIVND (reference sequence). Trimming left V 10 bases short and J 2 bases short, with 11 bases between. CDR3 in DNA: TGTGCCACCCGGGACACCAACACCGGGGAGCTGTTTTTT. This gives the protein CATRDTNTGELFF. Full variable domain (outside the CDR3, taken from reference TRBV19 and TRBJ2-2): DGGITQSPKYLFRKEGQNVTLSCEQNLNHDAMYWYRQDPGQGLRLIYYSQIVNDFQKGDIAEGYSVSREKKESFPLTVTSAQKNPTAFYLCATRDTNTGELFFGEGSRLTVL.

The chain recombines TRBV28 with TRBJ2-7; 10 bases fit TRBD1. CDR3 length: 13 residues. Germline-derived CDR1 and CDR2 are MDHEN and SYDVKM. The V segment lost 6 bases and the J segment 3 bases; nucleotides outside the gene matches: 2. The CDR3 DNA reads TGTGCCAGCAGCGACAGGGGGCTCTACGAGCAGTACTTC. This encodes CASSDRGLYEQYF.

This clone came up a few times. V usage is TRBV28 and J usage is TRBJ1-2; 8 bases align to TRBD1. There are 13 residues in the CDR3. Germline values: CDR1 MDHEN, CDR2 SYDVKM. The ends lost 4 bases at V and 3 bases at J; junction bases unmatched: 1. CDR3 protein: CASSSGQDYGYTF. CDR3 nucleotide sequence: TGTGCCAGCAGTTCGGGACAGGACTATGGCTACACCTTC.